The sequence of this T cell receptor (beta chain) was determined in a study of beta chain features in type 1 diabetes. Turning to the study itself: Cell yields, gender and age were similar in healthy donors and patients. Sorted cells, some 110 million in number, were examined across all samples.

Whole-study results and caveats: Equally in patients and controls, shorter templates might have been favored by PCR. Patients' naive, central memory and regulatory TCRB repertoires appeared more alike than those of healthy donors.

This clone was seen more than once but under ten times. Its antigen is unknown. Mismatch with germline at one junction end may stem from a read error. Expressed TCRB transcripts were sequenced after all isolated RNA was converted to cDNA. Generated by immunoSEQ multiplex PCR, the TCRdb table keeps only in-frame clones and is missing some. The data show just over 600,000 clones, with around 15% seen just once and 0.093% held by the top ten. Input material: naive CD4+ T cells from blood. This clonotype was sampled from a man between 18 and 35 years old in good health.

CDR3: CASSPLTGANTGGLFF. Here the CDR3 DNA reads TGCGCCAGCAGCCCATTGACAGGGGCGAACACCGGGGGGCTGTTTTTT. This rearrangement joins TRBV5-1 to TRBJ2-2; 8 bases map to TRBD1. Germline lookup yields CDR1 SGHRS and CDR2 YFSETQ. CDR3 length: 16 amino acids.